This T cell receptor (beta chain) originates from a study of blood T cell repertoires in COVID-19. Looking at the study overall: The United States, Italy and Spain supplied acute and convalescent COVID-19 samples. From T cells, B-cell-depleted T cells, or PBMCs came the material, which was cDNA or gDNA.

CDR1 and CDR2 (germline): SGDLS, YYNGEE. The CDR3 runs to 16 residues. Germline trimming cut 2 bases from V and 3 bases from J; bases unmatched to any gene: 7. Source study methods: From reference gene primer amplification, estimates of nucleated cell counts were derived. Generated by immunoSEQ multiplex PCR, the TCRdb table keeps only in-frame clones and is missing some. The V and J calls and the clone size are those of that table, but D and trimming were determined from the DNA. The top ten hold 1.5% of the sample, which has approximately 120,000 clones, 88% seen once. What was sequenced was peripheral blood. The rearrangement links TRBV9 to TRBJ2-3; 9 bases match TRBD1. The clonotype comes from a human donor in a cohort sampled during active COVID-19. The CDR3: CASSVEWGQGTDTQYF. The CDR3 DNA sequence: TGTGCCAGCAGCGTCGAGTGGGGACAGGGTACAGATACGCAGTATTTT.